Described below is a single T cell receptor beta chain sequence and its context. Its specificity is not known. Profiled with immunoSEQ multiplex PCR; TCRdb holds only in-frame clones, not every one. The sample carries about 75,000 clones, roughly 90% recorded once. The germline V and J ends were trimmed by 1 base and 4 bases, with 8 bases remaining between them. In germline, CDR1 is SEHNR, CDR2 FQNEAQ (reference sequence). The CDR3 runs 13 residues. The entry originates in a study of a mutant IDH1 vaccine in newly diagnosed glioma. Study summary: Patients were started on vaccination 4-6 weeks after radiotherapy alone, or with temozolomide cycles. Previous care, which was radiotherapy, temozolomide, or both, most often involved both. Study findings and constraints: Pseudoprogression showed no apparent link to changes in top peripheral T cell clonotypes. Across multiple MHC alleles, over 90% of patients had vaccine-induced responses.

Time point: week 5, during vaccination. Vaccinated patients received 300 ug of mutant IDH1 20-mer peptide per dose, with topical imiquimod. This sequence originates from a woman in her forties or fifties with glioma. The sequencing used PBMCs, collected from a glioma patient whose treatment included an IDH1 peptide vaccine. The chain is built from TRBV7-9 and TRBJ2-7; D is ambiguous. This CDR3 reads CASSLGLSYEQYF. The CDR3, as DNA: TGTGCCAGCAGCTTAGGACTGAGTTACGAGCAGTACTTC.